This is a list of T cell receptor beta chains from one sample in a study of T cell changes during pregnancy in multiple sclerosis. Some clones are missing from TCRdb's copy, which holds only in-frame ones; the method was immunoSEQ multiplex PCR. Of about 80,000 clones listed, just over 90% are singletons. Sequencing was performed on CD4+ T cells from peripheral blood mononuclear cells, taken before pregnancy. Receptors originate from a female donor with multiple sclerosis, enrolled in a pregnancy study. Both conserved end residues are trimmed from each CDR3. The order of the fields is V gene, CDR3 protein.

TRBV28 ASSQGRIYEQY
TRBV6-5 ASRNSGGGGDTQY
TRBV19 ASSIQRDNEQF
TRBV19 ASSPGTGSYEQY
TRBV2 ASRRQRGQPNYEQY
TRBV28 ASSSLRESYEQY
TRBV19 ASSVPGTVYEQY
TRBV5-6 ASSTGTANQPQH
TRBV19 ASSMGPGQGATPSGNTIY
TRBV6-1 ASSLRDLRLF
TRBV30 AWSVQGAVNTIY
TRBV9 ASSVSGQTSEAF
TRBV4-1 ASSQDEGRGRGGYT
TRBV4-2 ASSLEFGSSANEQF
TRBV5-1 ASSPTGTAGNTIY
TRBV2 ASRDRAGTVREKLF
TRBV18 ASSPGTGQNTEAF
TRBV11-1 ASSARTGGGEQY
TRBV27 ASSRTSGIGGNEQF
TRBV28 ASSFRGSEAF
TRBV27 ASSSQVGNQPQH
TRBV6-1 ASSQTSGRTDTQY
TRBV15 ATSTQGAYGYT
TRBV27 ASLPWGTPSNTEAF
TRBV19 ASRAGGDTQY
TRBV4-1 ASSPSGTTRQPQH
TRBV28 ASSLTQGPEQY
TRBV9 ASSVGILAGPYEQY
TRBV6-6 ASSHDRWETQY
TRBV19 ASSILPGQGRYEQY
TRBV6-1 ASSGRGFQSRATDTQY
TRBV11-2 ASSIQGSKLHEQY
TRBV20-1 SLNYGYT
TRBV10-3 AISDPTGTSGRAEQY
TRBV16 ASSRDRGIDYGYT
TRBV27 ASRSAAGRSNTEAF